The clone carrying this TCR beta chain showed up just a few times. These data are taken from a study of T-cell memory formation after mild COVID-19. TCR alpha and TCR beta cDNA libraries carrying sample barcodes and UMIs came from 5'RACE with constant-segment primers. TCRdb used MiXCR to reprocess the 5' RACE reads, holding one entry per CDR3 protein. The sample records about 190,000 distinct CDR3 sequences, about 18% being singletons. The sequence came from an adult woman who had mild COVID-19 (a few samples of this study predate the infection). Cell type and time point are not known. Material: PBMCs or a T cell subset sorted from them (not recorded which).

CDR3 nucleotide sequence: TGTGCCAGCAGCTCGGGACCGGTCTCTGGAAACACCATATATTTT. Amino acid sequence: CASSSGPVSGNTIYF. The chain carries TRBV7-9 and TRBJ1-3; weak D call: TRBD1 (5 bases). CDR1 and CDR2 (germline): SEHNR, FQNEAQ (reference sequence). Trimming shortened V by 4 bases and J by 0 bases, and 10 bases separated the two germline ends. The CDR3 covers 15 residues.